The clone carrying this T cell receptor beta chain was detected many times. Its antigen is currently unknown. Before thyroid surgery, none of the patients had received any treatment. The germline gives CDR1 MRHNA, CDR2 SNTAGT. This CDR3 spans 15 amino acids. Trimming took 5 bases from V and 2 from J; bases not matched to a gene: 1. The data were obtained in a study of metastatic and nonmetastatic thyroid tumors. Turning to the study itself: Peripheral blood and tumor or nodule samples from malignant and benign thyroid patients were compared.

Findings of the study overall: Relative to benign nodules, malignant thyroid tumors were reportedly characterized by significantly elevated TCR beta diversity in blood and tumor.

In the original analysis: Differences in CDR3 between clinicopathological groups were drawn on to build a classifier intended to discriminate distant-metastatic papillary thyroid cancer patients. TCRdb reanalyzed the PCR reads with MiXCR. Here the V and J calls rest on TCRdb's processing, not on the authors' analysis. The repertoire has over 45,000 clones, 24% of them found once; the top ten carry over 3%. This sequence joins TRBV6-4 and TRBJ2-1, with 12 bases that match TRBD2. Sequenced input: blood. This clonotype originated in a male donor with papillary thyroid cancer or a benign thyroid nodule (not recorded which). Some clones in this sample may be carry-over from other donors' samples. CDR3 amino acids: CASSLAGGPYNEQFF. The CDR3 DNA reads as TGTGCCAGCAGTCTAGCGGGAGGGCCCTACAATGAGCAGTTCTTC.